This is a list of T cell receptor beta chains from one sample in a study of cytomegalovirus exposure and HLA in healthy donors. Libraries were prepared by immunoSEQ multiplex PCR; TCRdb keeps only in-frame clonotypes and omits some of them. The repertoire has roughly 130,000 clones, around four fifths of them found once; the top ten carry approximately 11%. Sequencing used PBMCs. The receptors were sampled from a male donor in good health and CMV-seropositive. CDR3s include the opening cysteine and the closing phenylalanine or tryptophan. The order of the fields is V gene, D gene, clone size, J gene, CDR3 DNA, CDR3 protein. The D gene is left open where the match is weak. Clone sizes are given selectively: once, few, many, or a class where the clone is expanded.

v_call: TRBV19
d_call: TRBD2
clone_size: .
j_call: TRBJ2-1
cdr3_nt: TGTGCCGCCAGGACTAGCGGGAGAGATGAGCAGTTCTTC
cdr3_aa: CAARTSGRDEQFF

v_call: TRBV7-2
d_call: .
clone_size: .
j_call: TRBJ1-6
cdr3_nt: TGTGCCAGCAGCTTAAGCATGAGAGCACCCCTCCACTTT
cdr3_aa: CASSLSMRAPLHF

v_call: TRBV7-9
d_call: .
clone_size: few
j_call: TRBJ2-7
cdr3_nt: TGTGCCAGCAGCTTAGTAGGGGGCTACGAGCAGTACTTC
cdr3_aa: CASSLVGGYEQYF

v_call: TRBV28
d_call: .
clone_size: .
j_call: TRBJ2-2
cdr3_nt: TGTGCCAGCACGTCGGGGACACGGAACACCGGGGAGCTGTTTTTT
cdr3_aa: CASTSGTRNTGELFF

v_call: TRBV11-2
d_call: TRBD1
clone_size: .
j_call: TRBJ2-1
cdr3_nt: TGTGCCAGCAGCTTCGGGACAGCCAATGAGCAGTTCTTC
cdr3_aa: CASSFGTANEQFF

v_call: TRBV5-5
d_call: TRBD2
clone_size: .
j_call: TRBJ2-7
cdr3_nt: TGTGCCAGCAGCTTAGGTCCGGGAGGCCTATACGAGCAGTACTTC
cdr3_aa: CASSLGPGGLYEQYF

v_call: TRBV7-9
d_call: TRBD2
clone_size: once
j_call: TRBJ2-1
cdr3_nt: TGTGCCAGCAGCCCGGGAGGTGGGGTTAACGGGTTAGAGAATGAGCAGTTCTTC
cdr3_aa: CASSPGGGVNGLENEQFF

v_call: TRBV5-1
d_call: .
clone_size: once
j_call: TRBJ2-7
cdr3_nt: TGCGCCAGCAGCTTTTCAGGGGTCCAAGAGGAGCAGTACTTC
cdr3_aa: CASSFSGVQEEQYF

v_call: TRBV7-3
d_call: .
clone_size: once
j_call: TRBJ1-1
cdr3_nt: TGTGCCAGCAGCTCGAACAGGGAGCACACTGAAGCTTTCTTT
cdr3_aa: CASSSNREHTEAFF

v_call: TRBV4-3
d_call: .
clone_size: .
j_call: TRBJ2-7
cdr3_nt: TGCGCCAGCAGCCAAGCCCGATACGGGGTTTACGAGCAGTACTTC
cdr3_aa: CASSQARYGVYEQYF

v_call: TRBV12-5
d_call: TRBD2
clone_size: .
j_call: TRBJ2-1
cdr3_nt: TGTGCTAGTGGAGGGACTAGCGGGTACAATGAGCAGTTCTTC
cdr3_aa: CASGGTSGYNEQFF

v_call: TRBV7-3
d_call: .
clone_size: .
j_call: TRBJ2-5
cdr3_nt: TGTGCCAGCAGCCCCGGGGGGGAGGGGGCAGGAGAGACCCAGTACTTC
cdr3_aa: CASSPGGEGAGETQYF

v_call: TRBV4-2
d_call: .
clone_size: .
j_call: TRBJ2-2
cdr3_nt: TGTGCCAGCAGCCAAGATCTACAGAGTATTTCCACCGGGGAGCTGTTTTTT
cdr3_aa: CASSQDLQSISTGELFF

v_call: TRBV27
d_call: .
clone_size: .
j_call: TRBJ2-7
cdr3_nt: TGTGCCAGCAGTTTATCGGGGCTTAGCTCCTACGAGCAGTACTTC
cdr3_aa: CASSLSGLSSYEQYF

v_call: TRBV28
d_call: .
clone_size: .
j_call: TRBJ2-1
cdr3_nt: TGTGCCAGCGGACTGGACAGAAACAATGAGCAGTTCTTC
cdr3_aa: CASGLDRNNEQFF

v_call: TRBV18
d_call: .
clone_size: .
j_call: TRBJ1-1
cdr3_nt: TGTGCCAGCTCACGCGCGGGCCCGGACACTGAAGCTTTCTTT
cdr3_aa: CASSRAGPDTEAFF

v_call: TRBV30
d_call: .
clone_size: once
j_call: TRBJ2-1
cdr3_nt: TGTGCCTGGAGTGCTGAAGAAGCCGGCAATGAGCAGTTCTTC
cdr3_aa: CAWSAEEAGNEQFF

v_call: TRBV15
d_call: TRBD1
clone_size: .
j_call: TRBJ2-1
cdr3_nt: TGTGCCACCAGCAGAGAGCCCCCCGACAGGGCCCACAATGAGCAGTTCTTC
cdr3_aa: CATSREPPDRAHNEQFF

v_call: TRBV7-8
d_call: TRBD1
clone_size: once
j_call: TRBJ2-2
cdr3_nt: TGTGCCAGCAGTTTCCGGACAGGGGAGGGCGGGGAGCTGTTTTTT
cdr3_aa: CASSFRTGEGGELFF

v_call: TRBV6-5
d_call: TRBD1
clone_size: .
j_call: TRBJ2-5
cdr3_nt: TGTGCCAGCAGTCAACAAGGGACAGGCATGGGCCAGTACTTC
cdr3_aa: CASSQQGTGMGQYF

v_call: TRBV19
d_call: .
clone_size: .
j_call: TRBJ1-4
cdr3_nt: TGTGCCAGTAGTATCGAGGGTCTACCAACTAATGAAAAACTGTTTTTT
cdr3_aa: CASSIEGLPTNEKLFF

v_call: TRBV27
d_call: .
clone_size: .
j_call: TRBJ2-7
cdr3_nt: TGTGCCAGCAGTTCACAAACCTACGAGCAGTACTTC
cdr3_aa: CASSSQTYEQYF

v_call: TRBV7-9
d_call: TRBD2
clone_size: .
j_call: TRBJ2-2
cdr3_nt: TGTGCCAGCCAAACCGGGACTAGCAACGGGGAGCTGTTTTTT
cdr3_aa: CASQTGTSNGELFF

v_call: TRBV6-6
d_call: TRBD2
clone_size: .
j_call: TRBJ2-1
cdr3_nt: TGTGCCAGCAGCTCCGGGAGGACTAGCGGACACAATGAGCAGTTCTTC
cdr3_aa: CASSSGRTSGHNEQFF

v_call: TRBV4-2
d_call: .
clone_size: .
j_call: TRBJ2-1
cdr3_nt: TGTGCCAGCAGCCAAGACGGGAGTATAAATGAGCAGTTCTTC
cdr3_aa: CASSQDGSINEQFF

v_call: TRBV28
d_call: .
clone_size: .
j_call: TRBJ1-4
cdr3_nt: TGTGCCACCCGATCTGCAGGGGCCGGGAGGGAAAAACTGTTTTTT
cdr3_aa: CATRSAGAGREKLFF

v_call: TRBV7-2
d_call: TRBD2
clone_size: .
j_call: TRBJ2-5
cdr3_nt: TGTGCCAGCAGCTTAGAGCGGACTAGAGAAGAGACCCAGTACTTC
cdr3_aa: CASSLERTREETQYF

v_call: TRBV7-7
d_call: .
clone_size: .
j_call: TRBJ2-1
cdr3_nt: TGTGCTAGCAGCTTAGGGGGGGGAGGGCCTTACTACAATGAGCAGTTCTTC
cdr3_aa: CASSLGGGGPYYNEQFF

v_call: TRBV4-3
d_call: .
clone_size: .
j_call: TRBJ2-2
cdr3_nt: TGCGCCAGCAGCCAAGATGAGGCCCTCCCGGGGGAGCTGTTTTTT
cdr3_aa: CASSQDEALPGELFF

v_call: TRBV11-2
d_call: .
clone_size: .
j_call: TRBJ2-7
cdr3_nt: TGTGCCAGCAGCCGCTTTAGGGACTTCTTTTCCTCCTACGAGCAGTACTTC
cdr3_aa: CASSRFRDFFSSYEQYF

v_call: TRBV5-1
d_call: .
clone_size: .
j_call: TRBJ1-5
cdr3_nt: TGCGCCAGCAGCTTGACAGGGATGAACAATCAGCCCCAGCATTTT
cdr3_aa: CASSLTGMNNQPQHF

v_call: TRBV19
d_call: .
clone_size: .
j_call: TRBJ2-1
cdr3_nt: TGTGCCAGTAGCCCTAGTGGCTTTAGTCCTTACAATGAGCAGTTCTTC
cdr3_aa: CASSPSGFSPYNEQFF

v_call: TRBV7-9
d_call: TRBD2
clone_size: .
j_call: TRBJ2-7
cdr3_nt: TGTGCCAGCAGCTTTAGTCAACTAGCGGGAGGGCCGGACGAGCAGTACTTC
cdr3_aa: CASSFSQLAGGPDEQYF

v_call: TRBV10-3
d_call: .
clone_size: .
j_call: TRBJ2-7
cdr3_nt: TGTGCCATAGGCCGGGGAGCGGGCTACGAGCAGTACTTC
cdr3_aa: CAIGRGAGYEQYF

v_call: TRBV18
d_call: TRBD1
clone_size: .
j_call: TRBJ1-2
cdr3_nt: TGTGCCAGCTCACAAGGACAGGGGCAGTTGGGGCACACCTTC
cdr3_aa: CASSQGQGQLGHTF

v_call: TRBV30
d_call: TRBD1
clone_size: .
j_call: TRBJ2-7
cdr3_nt: TGTGCCTGGGCCACGGGACAGTCCTTTCAGTCGGAGCAGTACTTC
cdr3_aa: CAWATGQSFQSEQYF

v_call: TRBV30
d_call: .
clone_size: .
j_call: TRBJ1-4
cdr3_nt: TGTGCCTGGGCTCACGACGGGGGAATTAAAGAAAAACTGTTTTTT
cdr3_aa: CAWAHDGGIKEKLFF

v_call: TRBV28
d_call: .
clone_size: .
j_call: TRBJ2-7
cdr3_nt: TGTGCCAGCAGCTCACCTTTCAGGCTAGCATCCTACGAGCAGTACTTC
cdr3_aa: CASSSPFRLASYEQYF

v_call: TRBV4-3
d_call: .
clone_size: few
j_call: TRBJ1-1
cdr3_nt: TGCGCCAGCAGCCAAGCCAGGGACACTGAAGCTTTCTTT
cdr3_aa: CASSQARDTEAFF

v_call: TRBV7-9
d_call: .
clone_size: .
j_call: TRBJ2-7
cdr3_nt: TGTGCCAGCAGCTTATCCTTGAGCTCCTACGAGCAGTACTTC
cdr3_aa: CASSLSLSSYEQYF

v_call: TRBV5-1
d_call: .
clone_size: .
j_call: TRBJ2-5
cdr3_nt: TGCGCCAGCAGCGGGGCAGCCATTCAAGAGACCCAGTACTTC
cdr3_aa: CASSGAAIQETQYF

v_call: TRBV30
d_call: .
clone_size: .
j_call: TRBJ2-7
cdr3_nt: TGTGCCTGGAGTGCCCTTACAGGGCCCGAGCAGTACTTC
cdr3_aa: CAWSALTGPEQYF

v_call: TRBV5-1
d_call: TRBD1
clone_size: .
j_call: TRBJ1-2
cdr3_nt: TGCGCCAGCAAGAAGGGGGCGCTTGGCTACACCTTC
cdr3_aa: CASKKGALGYTF

v_call: TRBV27
d_call: TRBD2
clone_size: once
j_call: TRBJ2-1
cdr3_nt: TGTGCCAGCAGTTTAAGCTTCGTCGGGCTAGCGGGAACTTTTCCCTACAATGAGCAGTTCTTC
cdr3_aa: CASSLSFVGLAGTFPYNEQFF

v_call: TRBV11-1
d_call: .
clone_size: .
j_call: TRBJ2-7
cdr3_nt: TGTGCCAGCAGCGGTCAAGCCCCCTCTGAGCAGTACTTC
cdr3_aa: CASSGQAPSEQYF